The 16 T cell receptor beta chains below all came from one sample that was sequenced in a study of neurological immune-mediated disorders. Time point indicated: longitudinal time-point 3. One entry per CDR3 protein, called by TCRdb with MiXCR from the 5' RACE reads. In the table there are 53,000 or so distinct CDR3 sequences, 7.5% to 9.5% of which are singletons. Sequencing was done on a sample of PBMCs. The receptors stem from a woman in her thirties or forties in good health.

This clonotype was recorded at least ten times. The rearrangement uses TRBV9 and TRBJ1-2; 8 positions match TRBD1. The CDR3 is 15 amino acids. Germline trimming cut 0 bases from V and 5 bases from J; bases unmatched to any gene: 6. Germline V CDR1 and CDR2: SGDLS, YYNGEE. DNA for the CDR3: TGTGCCAGCAGCGTAGAAGGACAGGGTTTATATGGCTACACCTTC. Residues: CASSVEGQGLYGYTF.

This clonotype has at least ten counts. The chain recombines TRBV18 with TRBJ2-1, with D unresolved. This CDR3 spans 13 amino acids. The V gene's germline CDR1 is KGHSH and CDR2 LQKENI. Trimming left V 5 bases short and J 7 bases short, with 12 bases between. The CDR3 loop is CASSTPQENEQFF. Written as DNA, the CDR3 is TGTGCCAGCTCAACCCCCCAGGAGAATGAGCAGTTCTTC.

About this clonotype itself: One base away lies a much larger clone, so this may be a sequencing read error. The rearrangement uses TRBV6-4 and TRBJ2-3; TRBD1 agrees at 10 bases. The CDR3 runs 16 residues. J gave up 4 bases and V 0 bases, and 4 bases lay outside the gene matches. Per the germline V gene, CDR1 is MRHNA and CDR2 is SNTAGT. Here the CDR3 reads CASSDSDRGYPDTQYF. CDR3 nucleotide sequence: TGTGCCAGCAGTGACTCGGACAGGGGGTACCCAGATACGCAGTATTTT.

In this sample, this clonotype turned up many times. The J gene is TRBJ2-3, the V gene TRBV9, with D hard to call. Germline V gene lookup returns CDR1 SGDLS and CDR2 YYNGEE. Trimming shortened V by 3 bases and J by 3 bases, and 11 bases separated the two germline ends. The CDR3 is 14 residues long. CDR3 residues: CASSGRAVTDTQYF. The CDR3 DNA sequence: TGTGCCAGCAGCGGTCGGGCGGTGACAGATACGCAGTATTTT.

This clonotype appeared many times. In nucleotides, the CDR3 is TGTGCCATCAGTGAGGACGGCAGCCCTGGCACTGAAGCTTTCTTT. Protein sequence: CAISEDGSPGTEAFF. The chain is built from TRBV10-3 and TRBJ1-1; D not certain. CDR3 length: 15 amino acids. The V end was cut by 2 bases, the J end by 4 bases, with 14 bases between. CDR1 is ENHRY, CDR2 SYGVKD, per germline.

This clonotype has at least ten counts. The chain has TRBV6-2 or TRBV6-3 and TRBJ2-7; unclear D gene. CDR1 is MNHEY and CDR2 is SVGEGT in the germline V gene. The CDR3 extends over 13 amino acids. Deletions cut 0 bases from V and 6 bases from J, with 9 bases between. CDR3 DNA: TGTGCCAGCAGTTACTCGGGCAGCAGCGAGCAGTACTTC. Protein sequence: CASSYSGSSEQYF.

As concerns this clonotype: This sequence may be a read error, since a much larger clone differs from it by one base. The rearrangement links TRBV7-3 to TRBJ2-1; no reliable D call. CDR3 length: 12 residues. Germline CDR1 SGHTA, CDR2 FQGTGA. DNA for the CDR3: TGTGCCAGCAGCTCTAACAGCAATGACCAGTTCTTC. Encoded protein: CASSSNSNDQFF.

This clonotype has ten or more counts. This chain links TRBV20-1 with TRBJ2-7; 9 bases are a match to TRBD1. Germline-derived CDR1 and CDR2 are DFQATT and SNEGSKA (reference sequence). With 5 bases clipped from V and 3 bases from J, the junction kept 11 bases outside the gene matches. The CDR3 is 15 amino acids. The CDR3 spells CSAGHPGQGGYEQYF. The CDR3 nucleotides read TGCAGTGCTGGCCATCCGGGACAGGGTGGCTACGAGCAGTACTTC.

On this clonotype itself: The germline gene is not matched at one end of the junction; a read error may be the cause. The chain recombines TRBV7-2 with TRBJ2-7, with a possible D match to TRBD2 (5 bases). The CDR3 runs to 14 residues. CDR1 and CDR2 (germline): SGHTA, FQGNSA. The DNA for the CDR3 is TGTGCCAGCAGCACCCAGCGGTTCTCCTATGAGCAGTACTTC. Its protein product is CASSTQRFSYEQYF.

This clonotype came up many times. The genes are TRBV25-1 and TRBJ1-1; the D gene is possibly TRBD1 (5 bases). Germline CDR1 MGHDK, CDR2 SYGVNS. CDR3 size: 13 residues. Trimming cost V 4 bases and J 4 bases, with 10 bases left between them. CDR3 nucleotides: TGTGCCAGCAGTGTTAGACAGTCCACTGAAGCTTTCTTT. It translates to CASSVRQSTEAFF.

This clonotype was counted ten times or more. The chain combines TRBV7-2 with TRBJ2-2; D unclear. This CDR3 comprises 16 residues. The V end was cut by 6 bases, the J end by 0 bases, with 14 bases between. Germline CDR1 reads SGHTA; CDR2 reads FQGNSA. The DNA of the CDR3 is TGTGCCAGCAGGTCGACGGGCTACGCGAACACCGGGGAGCTGTTTTTT. It specifies CASRSTGYANTGELFF.

This clonotype was observed many times. J is TRBJ2-1 and V is TRBV20-1; D is perhaps TRBD2 (6 bases). Germline V gives CDR1 DFQATT, CDR2 SNEGSKA (reference sequence). Trimming took off 1 base at V and 7 bases at J, with 17 bases between the two ends. This CDR3 region has 15 residues. The CDR3 spells CSARVGTRTGNEQFF. CDR3 bases: TGCAGTGCTAGAGTAGGGACTCGCACCGGTAATGAGCAGTTCTTC.

This clonotype has ten or more counts. The genes are TRBV7-2 and TRBJ1-5, with D unclear. V lost 1 base to trimming and J lost 2 bases, with 9 bases between them. Germline V gene sequence: CDR1 SGHTA, CDR2 FQGNSA. CDR3 length: 15 residues. CDR3 bases: TGTGCCAGCAGCTTAGTAGGGAACGGCAATCAGCCCCAGCATTTT. Its protein product is CASSLVGNGNQPQHF. The full variable domain, in which reference TRBV7-2 and TRBJ1-5 provide the parts outside the CDR3, is GAGVSQSPSNKVTEKGKDVELRCDPISGHTALYWYRQSLGQGLEFLIYFQGNSAPDKSGLPSDRFSAERTGGSVSTLTIQRTQQEDSAVYLCASSLVGNGNQPQHFGDGTRLSIL.

This clonotype appeared many times. This chain uses TRBV6-5 with TRBJ1-6; D uncertain. The CDR3 loop spans 11 amino acids. Germline CDR1 reads MNHEY; CDR2 reads SVGAGI. Trimming cost V 5 bases and J 14 bases, with 10 bases left between them. CDR3 nucleotide sequence: TGTGCCAGCAGTCCCGGAGCATCCCTCCACTTT. Translated, it gives CASSPGASLHF.

This clonotype was detected many times. This sequence joins TRBV7-3 and TRBJ2-7; TRBD1 agrees at 7 bases. Germline V gives CDR1 SGHTA, CDR2 FQGTGA. With 5 bases clipped from V and 3 bases from J, the junction kept 7 bases outside the gene matches. The CDR3 runs 14 residues. CDR3 region: CASSDKQGYYEQYF. The CDR3 DNA reads as TGTGCCAGCAGCGATAAACAGGGGTACTACGAGCAGTACTTC.

The table lists this clonotype with many counts. CDR3 coding DNA: TGTGCCAGCAGCGCGGCGTCGACAGACTATGGCTACACCTTC. Translation gives CASSAASTDYGYTF. This rearrangement joins TRBV9 to TRBJ1-2; a weak D match, TRBD1 (5 bases). Trimming took off 3 bases at V and 3 bases at J, with 12 bases between the two ends. This CDR3 spans 14 amino acids. Germline values: CDR1 SGDLS, CDR2 YYNGEE.